The rows below give T cell receptor beta chains drawn from one sample of a study of blood T cell repertoires in COVID-19. This table comes from immunoSEQ multiplex PCR, and its TCRdb copy is limited to in-frame clones, with some not included. The sample lists about 270,000 clones; about 82% were seen once. Sequencing was carried out using peripheral blood. These receptors were obtained from an elderly woman with COVID-19, enrolled during active disease. The CDR3 runs from the conserved cysteine through the conserved F or W. A D gene is named only where the DNA matches it firmly. Some rows mark clone size as missing; the rest say once, few, many or name a class of expanded clone.

15 | NA | TRBJ1-2 | TRBD1 | TRBV5-1 | TGCGCCAGCAGACAAGGACAGGGAACTAACTATGGCTACACCTTC | CASRQGQGTNYGYTF
14 | NA | TRBJ1-2 | NA | TRBV5-1 | TGCGCCAGCAGCTTGGTGGGAGAAGCCTATGGCTACACCTTC | CASSLVGEAYGYTF
15 | NA | TRBJ2-1 | TRBD1 | TRBV5-1 | TGCGCCAGCAGTGGAGACAGGGGGTTTTCAAATGAGCAGTTCTTC | CASSGDRGFSNEQFF
13 | NA | TRBJ2-1 | TRBD1 | TRBV7-3 | TGTGCCAGCAGCGCCACCACCGGGACAGGGCAGTTCTTC | CASSATTGTGQFF
14 | NA | TRBJ1-1 | TRBD1 | TRBV10-3 | TGTGCCATCAGTCCACAGGGGGCCGGCACTGAAGCTTTCTTT | CAISPQGAGTEAFF
16 | NA | TRBJ1-1 | NA | TRBV7-6 | TGTGCCAGCAGCTTAGCGGGGGGGGGAATGAACACTGAAGCTTTCTTT | CASSLAGGGMNTEAFF
18 | NA | TRBJ2-5 | TRBD2 | TRBV5-1 | TGCGCCAGCAGCTTGGGAAGGACTAGCGGGGAAGTACAAGAGACCCAGTACTTC | CASSLGRTSGEVQETQYF
14 | once | TRBJ2-3 | TRBD2 | TRBV11-3 | TGTGCCAGCAGCTTCGGGGGGGGGACAGATACGCAGTATTTT | CASSFGGGTDTQYF
17 | NA | TRBJ2-5 | TRBD2 | TRBV5-1 | TGCGCCAGCAGCCCATCTAGCGGGGGGTCAAATCAAGAGACCCAGTACTTC | CASSPSSGGSNQETQYF
18 | NA | TRBJ2-3 | TRBD1 | TRBV6-1 | TGTGCCAGCAGTGCTGGGACAGGGGGCGACACTAGCACAGATACGCAGTATTTT | CASSAGTGGDTSTDTQYF
15 | NA | TRBJ2-3 | NA | TRBV2 | TGTGCCAGTACTGAACTAGCCCCGCGCACAGATACGCAGTATTTT | CASTELAPRTDTQYF
13 | NA | TRBJ2-5 | NA | TRBV29-1 | TGCAGCGTTAATATCGGGGGATCAGAGACCCAGTACTTC | CSVNIGGSETQYF
13 | NA | TRBJ2-5 | NA | TRBV5-6 | TGTGCCAGCAGCCCGGGTCCTCAAGGGACCCAGTACTTC | CASSPGPQGTQYF